This T cell receptor beta chain is from a study of T cells in Graves' hyperthyroidism and ophthalmopathy. Comments on this clonotype: Antigen: not known.

The CDR3 consists of 15 residues. V gave up 5 bases and J gave up 5 bases; unmatched junction bases: 11. In germline, CDR1 is MNHEY, CDR2 SMNVEV (reference sequence). Broader study findings: Most clonotypes expanded in thyroid above 0.001 were likewise present in blood.

Amplification targeted TCR beta CDR3 regions from RNA transcripts. First-round RT-PCR targeting the TCR CDR3 was performed with the HTBI primer set. TCRdb re-derived calls from the multiplex PCR reads in MiXCR, one entry per CDR3 protein. The table lists hundreds of thousands of distinct CDR3 sequences, 15% to 20% of them singletons. This sequence joins TRBV27 and TRBJ2-7; 8 positions agree with TRBD2. The clonotype originates from a woman under 30 with Graves' ophthalmopathy. Specimen: blood. Here the CDR3 DNA reads TGTGCCAGCAGTCAAATAGGGACTAGTAACCACGAGCAGTACTTC. Translating gives CASSQIGTSNHEQYF.